Sequencing of this TCR beta chain was carried out in a study of blood T cell repertoires in COVID-19. This clone was seen more than once but under ten times. Method: immunoSEQ multiplex PCR; TCRdb's copy keeps in-frame clones and lacks some. The table records some 180,000 clones, 80% of them present only once. CDR3 length: 13 residues. Trimming pared 3 bases from V and 4 bases from J, leaving 10 bases between. CDR1 and CDR2 from the germline V gene are GTSNPN and SVGIG (reference sequence). The chain employs TRBV30 and TRBJ1-3; D uncertain. The specimen was PBMCs or T cells enriched from blood (not recorded which). The receptor's source is a man aged 60 to 69 who had been exposed to COVID-19. The CDR3 coding sequence is TGTGCCTGGAGCAGAGGTAGAGGAAACACCATATATTTT. This encodes CAWSRGRGNTIYF. The entire variable domain, with the rest obtained from reference TRBV30 and TRBJ1-3, is as follows: SQTIHQWPATLVQPVGSPLSLECTVEGTSNPNLYWYRQAAGRGLQLLFYSVGIGQISSEVPQNLSASRPQDRQFILSSKKLLLSDSGFYLCAWSRGRGNTIYFGEGSWLTVV.